This TCR beta chain was sequenced in a study of regulatory T cells in long-lasting Graves disease. The table lists this clonotype with many counts. Antigen: not known. Whole-study findings and limits: Favored usage of TRBV28, TRBJ1-2 and TRBJ2-5 was recorded in persistent disease.

Time point indicated: newly diagnosed GD, antithyroid drugs for less than 3 months. Following extraction of RNA from PBMCs, that RNA was used to make the TCR library. For TCR beta, libraries came from iRepertoire HTBI primers and Arm-PCR of CDR3 regions. Using its own MiXCR run on the multiplex PCR reads, TCRdb lists one record per CDR3 protein. The sample holds 400,000 to 500,000 distinct CDR3 sequences, about 17% seen once. The CDR3 is made up of 14 amino acids. Germline V gene sequence: CDR1 SGHRS, CDR2 YFSETQ. V lost 3 bases and J lost 1, with 10 bases in between. This sample also appeared in a second study, on T cells in Graves' hyperthyroidism and ophthalmopathy. From that second work: Based on clinical symptoms, serum thyroxine and TRAb, thyroid ultrasound and orbital computed tomography, diagnoses were reached. The study used the HTBI primer set for a first-round RT-PCR of the TCR CDR3.

The sequences come from peripheral blood mononuclear cells (PBMCs), collected at new diagnosis, from a patient treated with antithyroid drugs. The TCR sequence derives from a woman in her 30s with Graves disease. This chain joins TRBV5-1 and TRBJ1-1; TRBD1 might be the D (5 bases). As DNA, the CDR3 is TGCGCCAGCAGCTCACAGGCGTCGAACACTGAAGCTTTCTTT. Translation gives CASSSQASNTEAFF. Combining the CDR3 with reference TRBV5-1 and TRBJ1-1 gives the whole variable domain KAGVTQTPRYLIKTRGQQVTLSCSPISGHRSVSWYQQTPGQGLQFLFEYFSETQRNKGNFPGRFSGRQFSNSRSEMNVSTLELGDSALYLCASSSQASNTEAFFGQGTRLTVV.